A single count supports the clone carrying this T cell receptor beta chain. No antigen is known for it. The data originate from a study of cytomegalovirus exposure and HLA in healthy donors. Whole-study results and caveats: Indistinguishable V segments, including TRBV6-2 and TRBV6-3, were excluded. According to an earlier analysis, most TCR beta V segments yielded productive rearrangements about 87% or about 30% of the time.

CDR3 length equals 16 residues. Nominal health characterized the donors when sampled, though unrecorded immune exposures were likely. This PCR relied on a set of 60 Vbeta primers and 13 Jbeta primers. In the authors' methods: Counted up in a later analysis, unique TCR beta chains came to about 80 million, with some 9.9 million shared. Clones were sequenced by immunoSEQ multiplex PCR, and TCRdb holds only the in-frame ones, with some missing. V, J and clone size derive from that table, while D and trimming were established from the DNA sequence. The sample holds some 150,000 clones, over 75% seen once.

V usage is TRBV21-1 and J usage is TRBJ1-6; the DNA was not compared with TRBD1, the D call given in the table. TRBV21-1 is a pseudogene. The sequence was obtained from a man under 40 in good health and CMV-seropositive. Sequencing was done on a sample of PBMCs. CDR3 coding DNA: TGTGCCAGCAGCAAAGCAAGAGAAGGGGATAATTCACCCCTCCACTTT. This translates into CASSKAREGDNSPLHF.